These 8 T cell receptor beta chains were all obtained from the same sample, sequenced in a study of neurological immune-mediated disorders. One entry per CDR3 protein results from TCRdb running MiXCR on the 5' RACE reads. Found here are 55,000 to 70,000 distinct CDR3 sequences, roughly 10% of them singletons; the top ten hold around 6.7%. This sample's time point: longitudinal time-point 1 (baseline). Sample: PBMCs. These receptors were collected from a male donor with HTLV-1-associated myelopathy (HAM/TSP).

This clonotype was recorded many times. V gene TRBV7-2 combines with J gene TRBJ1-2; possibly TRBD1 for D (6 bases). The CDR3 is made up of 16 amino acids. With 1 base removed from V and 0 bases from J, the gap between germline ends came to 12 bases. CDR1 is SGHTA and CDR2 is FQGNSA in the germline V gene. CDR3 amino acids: CASSLGPGATNYGYTF. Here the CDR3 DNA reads TGTGCCAGCAGCTTAGGCCCAGGGGCGACTAACTATGGCTACACCTTC.

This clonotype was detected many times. The chain's CDR3 is CSASARGGPSYNEQFF. CDR3 sequence (DNA): TGCAGTGCTAGCGCACGCGGGGGGCCGTCCTACAATGAGCAGTTCTTC. This chain uses TRBV20-1 with TRBJ2-1; 8 nucleotides line up with TRBD2. CDR3 length: 16 residues. Losses at the gene ends were 3 bases for V and 1 base for J; bases not matched to a gene: 8. Germline CDR1 is DFQATT and CDR2 is SNEGSKA (reference sequence).

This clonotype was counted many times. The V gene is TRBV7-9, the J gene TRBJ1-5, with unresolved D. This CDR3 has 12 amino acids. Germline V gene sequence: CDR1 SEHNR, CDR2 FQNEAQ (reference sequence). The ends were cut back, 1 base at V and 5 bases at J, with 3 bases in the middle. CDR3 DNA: TGTGCCAGCAGCTTAGACCATCAGCCCCAGCATTTT. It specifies CASSLDHQPQHF.

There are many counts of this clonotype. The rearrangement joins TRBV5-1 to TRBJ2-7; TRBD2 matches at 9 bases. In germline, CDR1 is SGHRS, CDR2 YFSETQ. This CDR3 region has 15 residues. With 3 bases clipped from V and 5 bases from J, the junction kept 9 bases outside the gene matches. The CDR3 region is CASSYGRGGADEQYF. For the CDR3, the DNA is TGCGCCAGCAGCTATGGCCGCGGGGGGGCCGACGAGCAGTACTTC.

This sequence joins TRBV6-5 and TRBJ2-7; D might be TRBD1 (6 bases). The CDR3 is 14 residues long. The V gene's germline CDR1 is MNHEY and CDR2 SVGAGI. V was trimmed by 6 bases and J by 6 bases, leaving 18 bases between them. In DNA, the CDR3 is TGTGCCAGCAGGGACGACAGGCGATGGCGCGAGCAGTACTTC. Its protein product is CASRDDRRWREQYF.

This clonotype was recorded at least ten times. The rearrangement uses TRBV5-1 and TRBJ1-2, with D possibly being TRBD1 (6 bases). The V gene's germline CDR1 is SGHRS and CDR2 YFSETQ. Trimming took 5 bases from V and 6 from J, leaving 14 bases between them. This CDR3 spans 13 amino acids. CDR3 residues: CASSQGQGDGYTF. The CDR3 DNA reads TGCGCCAGCAGTCAGGGGCAGGGAGATGGCTACACCTTC.

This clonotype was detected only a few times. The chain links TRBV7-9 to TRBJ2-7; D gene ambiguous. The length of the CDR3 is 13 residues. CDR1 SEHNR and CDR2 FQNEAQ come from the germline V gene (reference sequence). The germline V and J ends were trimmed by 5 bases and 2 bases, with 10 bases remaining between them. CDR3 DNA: TGTGCCAGCAGCCCCTGGAGAGCCTACGAGCAGTACTTC. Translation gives CASSPWRAYEQYF.

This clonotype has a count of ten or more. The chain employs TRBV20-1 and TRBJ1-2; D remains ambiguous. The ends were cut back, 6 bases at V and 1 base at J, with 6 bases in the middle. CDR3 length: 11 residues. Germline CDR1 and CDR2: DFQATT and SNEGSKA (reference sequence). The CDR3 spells CSAYSNYGYTF. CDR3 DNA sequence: TGCAGTGCCTACAGTAACTATGGCTACACCTTC.